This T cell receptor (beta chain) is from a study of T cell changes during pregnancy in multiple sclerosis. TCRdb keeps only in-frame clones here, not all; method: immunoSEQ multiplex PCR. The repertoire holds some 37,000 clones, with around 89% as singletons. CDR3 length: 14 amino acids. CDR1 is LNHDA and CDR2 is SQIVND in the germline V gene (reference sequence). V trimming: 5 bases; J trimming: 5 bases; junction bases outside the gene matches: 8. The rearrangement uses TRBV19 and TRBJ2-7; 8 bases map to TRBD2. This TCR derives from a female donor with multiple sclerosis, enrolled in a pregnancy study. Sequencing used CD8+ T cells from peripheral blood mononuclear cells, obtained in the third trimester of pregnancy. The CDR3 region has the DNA TGTGCCAGTAGTTTCCGGGGACTAGAGAACGAGCAGTACTTC. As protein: CASSFRGLENEQYF.